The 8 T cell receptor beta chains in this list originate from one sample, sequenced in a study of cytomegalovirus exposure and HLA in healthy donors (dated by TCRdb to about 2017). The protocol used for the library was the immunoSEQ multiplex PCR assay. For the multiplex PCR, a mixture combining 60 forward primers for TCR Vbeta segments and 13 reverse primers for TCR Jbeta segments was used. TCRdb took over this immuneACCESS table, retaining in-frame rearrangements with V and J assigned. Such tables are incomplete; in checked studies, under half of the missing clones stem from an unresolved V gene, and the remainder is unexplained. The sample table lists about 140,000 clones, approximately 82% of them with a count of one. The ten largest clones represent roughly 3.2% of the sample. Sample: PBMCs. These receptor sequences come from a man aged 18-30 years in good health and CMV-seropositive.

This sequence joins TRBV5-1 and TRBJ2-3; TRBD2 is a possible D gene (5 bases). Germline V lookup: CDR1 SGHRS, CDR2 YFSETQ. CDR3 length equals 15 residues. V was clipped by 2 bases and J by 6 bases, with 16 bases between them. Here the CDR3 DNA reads TGCGCCAGCAGCTTCGGACTGCCGCTGGGGGATACGCAGTATTTT. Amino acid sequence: CASSFGLPLGDTQYF.

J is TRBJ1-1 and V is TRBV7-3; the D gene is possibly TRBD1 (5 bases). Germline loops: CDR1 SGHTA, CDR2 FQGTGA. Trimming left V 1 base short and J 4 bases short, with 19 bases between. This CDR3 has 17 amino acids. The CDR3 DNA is TGTGCCAGCAGCTTAAGGCAGGGAGGAAGAGCAAGCACTGAAGCTTTCTTT. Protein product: CASSLRQGGRASTEAFF.

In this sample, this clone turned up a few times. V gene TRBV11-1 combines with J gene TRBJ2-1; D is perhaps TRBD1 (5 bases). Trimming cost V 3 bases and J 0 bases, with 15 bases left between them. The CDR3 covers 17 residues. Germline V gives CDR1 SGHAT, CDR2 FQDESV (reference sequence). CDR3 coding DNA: TGTGCCAGCAGCTTCGATTCCAGGGCCCTCTCCTACAATGAGCAGTTCTTC. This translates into CASSFDSRALSYNEQFF.

CDR3 region: CASSLAGTSGSTDTQYF. CDR3 sequence (DNA): TGTGCCAGCAGCTTAGCTGGGACTAGCGGTAGCACAGATACGCAGTATTTT. The V and J genes are TRBV7-9 and TRBJ2-3; 11 bases are a match to TRBD2. Germline V lookup: CDR1 SEHNR, CDR2 FQNEAQ (reference sequence). There are 17 residues in the CDR3. Trimming at V came to 0 bases and at J to 0 bases, leaving 2 bases not matched to a gene.

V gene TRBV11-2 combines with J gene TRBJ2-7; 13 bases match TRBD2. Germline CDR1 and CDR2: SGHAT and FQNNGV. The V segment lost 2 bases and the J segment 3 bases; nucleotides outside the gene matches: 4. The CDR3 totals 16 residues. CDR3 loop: CASSLRTSGSGYEQYF. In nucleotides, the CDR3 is TGTGCCAGCAGCTTACGGACTAGCGGGAGCGGCTACGAGCAGTACTTC.

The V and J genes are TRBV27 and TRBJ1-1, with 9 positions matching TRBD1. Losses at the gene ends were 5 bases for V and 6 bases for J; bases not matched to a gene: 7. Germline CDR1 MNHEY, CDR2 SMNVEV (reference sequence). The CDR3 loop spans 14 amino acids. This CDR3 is CASSGDRAPAEAFF. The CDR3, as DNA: TGTGCCAGCAGTGGGGACAGGGCACCCGCTGAAGCTTTCTTT.

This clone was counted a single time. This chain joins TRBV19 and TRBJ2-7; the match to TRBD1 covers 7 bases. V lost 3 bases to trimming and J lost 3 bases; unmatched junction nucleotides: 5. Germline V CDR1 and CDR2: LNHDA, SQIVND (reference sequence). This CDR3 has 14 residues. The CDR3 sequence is CASSMVPGGYEQYF. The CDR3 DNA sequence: TGTGCCAGTAGTATGGTCCCAGGGGGCTACGAGCAGTACTTC.

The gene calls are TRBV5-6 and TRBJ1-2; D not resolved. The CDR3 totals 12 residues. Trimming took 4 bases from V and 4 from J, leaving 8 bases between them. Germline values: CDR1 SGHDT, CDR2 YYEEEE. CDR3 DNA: TGTGCCAGCAGCATGGCCGGCTATGGCTACACCTTC. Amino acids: CASSMAGYGYTF.